This TCR beta chain is drawn from a study of identical twins. Findings of the study overall: Abundant beta clonotypes from cord blood had fewer insertions, unlike memory repertoires, which showed none. Beta out-of-frame sequences displayed a weaker excess of sharing between twins.

CDR1 and CDR2 from the germline V gene are MGHRA and YSYEKL. V lost 1 base, J lost 1 base, and 7 bases stayed unmatched. The CDR3 totals 17 residues. In the case of this clonotype: The antigen remains undetermined.

Each donor was a healthy Caucasian. A template switching step contributed a universal primer site, while unique molecular identifiers were present in the cDNA. One entry per CDR3 protein, called by TCRdb with MiXCR from the 5' RACE reads. Here the sample spans some 1,700,000 distinct CDR3 sequences, under 35% being singletons. Sequencing was done on a sample of cord blood. The clonotype was recovered from a newborn girl in good health. The V and J genes are TRBV4-1 and TRBJ2-3; 8 positions agree with TRBD2. CDR3 coding DNA: TGCGCCAGCAGCCAAGCTCGGCGGGGGGACGGCACAGATACGCAGTATTTT. Protein: CASSQARRGDGTDTQYF.